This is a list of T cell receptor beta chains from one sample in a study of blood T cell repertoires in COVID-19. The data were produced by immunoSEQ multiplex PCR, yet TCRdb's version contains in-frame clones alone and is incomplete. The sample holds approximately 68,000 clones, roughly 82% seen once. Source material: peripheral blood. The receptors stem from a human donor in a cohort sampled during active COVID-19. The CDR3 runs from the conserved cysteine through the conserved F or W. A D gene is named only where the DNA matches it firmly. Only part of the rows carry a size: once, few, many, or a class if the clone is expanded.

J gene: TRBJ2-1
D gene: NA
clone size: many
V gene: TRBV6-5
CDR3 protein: CASRESPARNEQFF
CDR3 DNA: TGTGCCAGCAGAGAGAGCCCCGCGAGGAATGAGCAGTTCTTC

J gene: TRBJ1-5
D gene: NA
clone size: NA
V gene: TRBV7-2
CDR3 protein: CASTAGRNQPQHF
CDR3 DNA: TGTGCCAGCACCGCGGGGAGGAATCAGCCCCAGCATTTT

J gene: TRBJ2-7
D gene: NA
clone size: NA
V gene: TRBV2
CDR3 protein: CASSEARDNYEQYF
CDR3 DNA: TGTGCCAGCAGTGAAGCCCGGGACAACTACGAGCAGTACTTC

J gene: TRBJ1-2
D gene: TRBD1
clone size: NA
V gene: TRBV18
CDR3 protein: CASSPQLGQGSCTF
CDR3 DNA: TGTGCCAGCTCACCCCAATTGGGACAGGGATCTTGCACCTTC

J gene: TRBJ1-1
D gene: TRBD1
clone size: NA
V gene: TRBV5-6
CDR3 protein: CASSSQTGDTEAFF
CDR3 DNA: TGTGCCAGCAGTTCTCAAACAGGGGACACTGAAGCTTTCTTT

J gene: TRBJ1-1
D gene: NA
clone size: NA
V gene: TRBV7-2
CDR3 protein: CASSLDAIREAFF
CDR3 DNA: TGTGCCAGCAGCTTAGATGCCATCAGGGAAGCTTTCTTT

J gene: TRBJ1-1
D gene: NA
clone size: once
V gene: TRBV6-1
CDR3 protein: CASSEDFRGWAFF
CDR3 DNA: TGTGCCAGCAGTGAAGATTTCAGGGGATGGGCTTTCTTT

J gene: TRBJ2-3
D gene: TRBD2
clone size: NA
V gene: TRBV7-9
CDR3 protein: CASSLASGGADTQYF
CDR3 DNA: TGTGCCAGCAGCTTAGCAAGCGGGGGGGCAGATACGCAGTATTTT

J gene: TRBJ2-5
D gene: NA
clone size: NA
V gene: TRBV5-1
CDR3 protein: CASSLAQETQYF
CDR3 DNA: TGCGCCAGCAGCTTGGCACAAGAGACCCAGTACTTC

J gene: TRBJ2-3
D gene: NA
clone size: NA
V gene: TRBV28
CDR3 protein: CASTERGGTDTQYF
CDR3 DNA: TGTGCCAGCACCGAACGGGGTGGGACAGATACGCAGTATTTT

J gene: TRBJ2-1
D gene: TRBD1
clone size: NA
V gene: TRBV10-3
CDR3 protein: CAISDPDREEFF
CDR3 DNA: TGTGCCATCAGTGACCCCGACAGGGAAGAGTTCTTC

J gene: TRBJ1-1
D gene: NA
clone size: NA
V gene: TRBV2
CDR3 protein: CASRWGEHSEAFF
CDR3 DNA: TGTGCCAGCAGATGGGGGGAACACTCTGAAGCTTTCTTT

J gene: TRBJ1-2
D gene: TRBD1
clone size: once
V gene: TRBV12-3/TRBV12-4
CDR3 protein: CASSSQGAFGYTF
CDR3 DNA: TGTGCCAGCAGTTCCCAGGGGGCGTTTGGCTACACCTTC

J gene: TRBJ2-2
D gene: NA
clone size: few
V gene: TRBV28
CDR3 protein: CASSAPTGSSRAGELFF
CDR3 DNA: TGTGCCAGCAGTGCCCCGACCGGGAGCTCGAGGGCCGGGGAGCTGTTTTTT

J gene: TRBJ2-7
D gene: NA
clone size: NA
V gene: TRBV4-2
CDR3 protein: CASSQTGTQDYEQYF
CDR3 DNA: TGTGCCAGCAGCCAAACCGGGACACAGGACTACGAGCAGTACTTC

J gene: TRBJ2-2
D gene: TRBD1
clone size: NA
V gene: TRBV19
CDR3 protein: CASSMQDRGSGELFF
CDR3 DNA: TGTGCCAGTAGTATGCAGGACAGGGGGTCTGGGGAGCTGTTTTTT

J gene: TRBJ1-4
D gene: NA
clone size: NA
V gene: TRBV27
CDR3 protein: CASSFWGSGNEKLFF
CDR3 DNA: TGTGCCAGCAGTTTTTGGGGCTCCGGGAATGAAAAACTGTTTTTT

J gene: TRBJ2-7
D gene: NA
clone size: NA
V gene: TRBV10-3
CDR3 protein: CATKGRTPVYEQYF
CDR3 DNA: TGTGCCACCAAGGGAAGGACACCAGTCTACGAGCAGTACTTC

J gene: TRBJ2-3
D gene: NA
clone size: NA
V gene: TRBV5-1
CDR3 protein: CASSFEIRRAGTQYF
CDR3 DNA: TGCGCCAGCAGCTTTGAGATCCGAAGAGCAGGTACGCAGTATTTT

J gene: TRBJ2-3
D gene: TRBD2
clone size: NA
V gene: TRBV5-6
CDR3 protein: CASSFSGGADTQYF
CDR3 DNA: TGTGCCAGCAGCTTTAGCGGGGGCGCAGATACGCAGTATTTT

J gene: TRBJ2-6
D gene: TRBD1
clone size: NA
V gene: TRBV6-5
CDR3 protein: CASGQGAGANVLTF
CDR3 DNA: TGTGCCAGCGGACAGGGCGCTGGGGCCAACGTCCTGACTTTC

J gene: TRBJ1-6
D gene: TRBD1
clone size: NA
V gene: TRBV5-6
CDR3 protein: CASSLWDRGNSPLHF
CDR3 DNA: TGTGCCAGCAGCTTGTGGGACAGGGGTAATTCACCCCTCCACTTT

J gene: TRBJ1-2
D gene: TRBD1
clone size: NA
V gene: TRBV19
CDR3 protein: CASSLDRVYGYTF
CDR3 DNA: TGTGCCAGTAGTCTCGACAGGGTCTATGGCTACACCTTC

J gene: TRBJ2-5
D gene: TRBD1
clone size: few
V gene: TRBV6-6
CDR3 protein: CASSRTGATGGWETQYF
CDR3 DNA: TGTGCCAGCAGTCGGACAGGGGCGACCGGAGGGTGGGAGACCCAGTACTTC

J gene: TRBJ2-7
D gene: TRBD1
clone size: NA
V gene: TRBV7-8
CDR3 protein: CASSPRQGPSYEQYF
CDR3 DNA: TGTGCCAGCAGCCCTAGACAGGGCCCCTCCTACGAGCAGTACTTC

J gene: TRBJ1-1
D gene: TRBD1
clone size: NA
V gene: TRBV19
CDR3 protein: CASSIGTVNTEAFF
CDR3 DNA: TGTGCCAGTAGTATCGGGACAGTGAACACTGAAGCTTTCTTT

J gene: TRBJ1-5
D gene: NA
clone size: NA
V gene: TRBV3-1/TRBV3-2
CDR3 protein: CASSQEVSNQPQHF
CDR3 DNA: TGTGCCAGCAGCCAAGAGGTCAGTAATCAGCCCCAGCATTTT

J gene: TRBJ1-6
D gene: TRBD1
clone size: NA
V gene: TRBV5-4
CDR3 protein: CASSFRGQGNSPLHF
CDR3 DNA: TGTGCCAGCAGCTTTCGGGGACAGGGGAATTCACCCCTCCACTTT

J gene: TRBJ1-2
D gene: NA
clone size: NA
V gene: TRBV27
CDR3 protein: CASRLTGTYGYTF
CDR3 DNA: TGTGCCAGCAGGCTAACAGGGACCTATGGCTACACCTTC

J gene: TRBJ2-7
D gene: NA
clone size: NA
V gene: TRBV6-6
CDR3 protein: CASSSQGISYEQYF
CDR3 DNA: TGTGCCAGCAGTTCGCAGGGGATATCCTACGAGCAGTACTTC

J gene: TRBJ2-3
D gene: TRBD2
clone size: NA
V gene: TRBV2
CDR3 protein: CASTLGLAQDTQYF
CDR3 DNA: TGTGCCAGCACCCTGGGACTAGCTCAAGATACGCAGTATTTT

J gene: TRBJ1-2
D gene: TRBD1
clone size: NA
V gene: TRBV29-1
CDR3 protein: CSANRGNGYTF
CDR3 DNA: TGCAGCGCCAACAGGGGAAACGGCTACACCTTC

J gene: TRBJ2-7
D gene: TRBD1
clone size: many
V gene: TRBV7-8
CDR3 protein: CASSQDRVSYEQYF
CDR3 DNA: TGTGCCAGCAGCCAGGACAGGGTCTCCTACGAGCAGTACTTC

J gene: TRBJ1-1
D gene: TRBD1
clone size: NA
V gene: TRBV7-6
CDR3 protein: CASSLGQGAMNTEAFF
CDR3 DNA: TGTGCCAGCAGCTTAGGACAGGGGGCCATGAACACTGAAGCTTTCTTT

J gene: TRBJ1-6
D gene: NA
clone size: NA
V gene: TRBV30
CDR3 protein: CAGSTGTSSYNSPLHF
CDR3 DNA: TGTGCCGGCTCCACAGGGACGAGCTCCTATAATTCACCCCTCCACTTT

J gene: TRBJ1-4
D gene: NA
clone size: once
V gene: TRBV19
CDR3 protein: CASTLDRSNEKLFF
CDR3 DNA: TGTGCCAGTACCTTGGACAGATCAAATGAAAAACTGTTTTTT

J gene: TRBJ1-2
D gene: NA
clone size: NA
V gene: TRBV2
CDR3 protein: CASSEARGWGYTF
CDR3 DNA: TGTGCCAGCAGTGAAGCACGCGGGTGGGGCTACACCTTC

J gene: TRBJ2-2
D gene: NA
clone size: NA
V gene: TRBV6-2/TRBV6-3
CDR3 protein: CASSSAPGQSNTGELFF
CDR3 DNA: TGTGCCAGCAGCTCTGCCCCAGGACAGAGCAACACCGGGGAGCTGTTTTTT

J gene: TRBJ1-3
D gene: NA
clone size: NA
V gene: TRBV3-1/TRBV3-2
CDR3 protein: CASSQFLGNTIYF
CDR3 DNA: TGTGCCAGCAGCCAATTCCTAGGAAACACCATATATTTT

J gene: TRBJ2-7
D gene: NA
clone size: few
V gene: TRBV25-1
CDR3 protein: CASSETMSSYEQYF
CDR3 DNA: TGTGCCAGCAGTGAGACTATGAGCTCCTACGAGCAGTACTTC

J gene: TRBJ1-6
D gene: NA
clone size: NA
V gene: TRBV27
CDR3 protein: CASRSSGTAPYPRGSPLHF
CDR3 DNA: TGTGCCAGCAGGTCATCCGGGACTGCGCCCTACCCTAGGGGTTCACCCCTCCACTTT

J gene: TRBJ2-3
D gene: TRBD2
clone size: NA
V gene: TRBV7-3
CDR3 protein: CASSLGTSYSADTQYF
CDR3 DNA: TGTGCCAGCAGCTTAGGGACTAGCTATTCGGCAGATACGCAGTATTTT

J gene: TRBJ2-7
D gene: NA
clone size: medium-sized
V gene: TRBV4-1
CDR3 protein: CASSQDLGLPVWQYF
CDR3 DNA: TGCGCCAGCAGCCAAGATCTCGGACTCCCGGTCTGGCAGTACTTC

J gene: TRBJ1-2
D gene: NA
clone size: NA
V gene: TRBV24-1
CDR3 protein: CATSDSGHGYTF
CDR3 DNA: TGTGCCACCAGTGATTCAGGGCATGGCTACACCTTC

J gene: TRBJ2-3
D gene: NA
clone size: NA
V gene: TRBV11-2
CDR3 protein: CASSLGARDTQYF
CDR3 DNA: TGTGCCAGCAGCTTAGGGGCCCGCGATACGCAGTATTTT

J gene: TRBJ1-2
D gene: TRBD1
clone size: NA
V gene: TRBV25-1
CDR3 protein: CASGPGQGYPYGYTF
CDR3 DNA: TGTGCCAGCGGACCGGGACAGGGCTACCCCTATGGCTACACCTTC

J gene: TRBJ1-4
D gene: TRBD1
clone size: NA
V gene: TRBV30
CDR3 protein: CAWSPGQSNEKLFF
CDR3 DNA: TGTGCCTGGAGCCCGGGACAGTCTAATGAAAAACTGTTTTTT

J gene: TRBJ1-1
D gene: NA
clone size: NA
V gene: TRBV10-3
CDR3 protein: CAIRKDRSNTEAFF
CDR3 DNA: TGTGCCATCAGGAAGGACAGATCGAACACTGAAGCTTTCTTT

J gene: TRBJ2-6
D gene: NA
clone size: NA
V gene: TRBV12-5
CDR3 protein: CASGSSGANVLTF
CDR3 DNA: TGTGCTAGTGGTTCGTCTGGGGCCAACGTCCTGACTTTC

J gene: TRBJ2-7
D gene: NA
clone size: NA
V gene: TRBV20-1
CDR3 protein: CSARGGYEQYF
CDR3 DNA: TGCAGTGCTAGAGGCGGCTACGAGCAGTACTTC

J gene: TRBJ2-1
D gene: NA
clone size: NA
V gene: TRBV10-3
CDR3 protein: CAISESLQGPLYNEQFF
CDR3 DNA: TGTGCCATCAGTGAGTCGTTGCAGGGGCCCCTCTACAATGAGCAGTTCTTC

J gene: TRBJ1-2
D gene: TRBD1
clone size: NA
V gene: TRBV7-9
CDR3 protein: CASSLDRVGGYTF
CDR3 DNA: TGTGCCAGCAGCTTGGACAGGGTGGGTGGCTACACCTTC

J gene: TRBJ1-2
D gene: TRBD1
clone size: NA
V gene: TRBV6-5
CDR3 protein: CASSPLTGGVYGYTF
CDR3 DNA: TGTGCCAGCAGTCCATTGACAGGGGGCGTTTATGGCTACACCTTC

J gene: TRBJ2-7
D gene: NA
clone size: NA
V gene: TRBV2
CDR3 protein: CASRGVGSGLYEQYF
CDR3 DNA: TGTGCCAGCAGGGGGGTTGGGTCGGGACTCTACGAGCAGTACTTC

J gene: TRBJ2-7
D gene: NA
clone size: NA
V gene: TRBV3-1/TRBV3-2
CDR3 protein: CASSQAAGPYEQYF
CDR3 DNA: TGTGCCAGCAGCCAAGCGGCGGGGCCCTACGAGCAGTACTTC

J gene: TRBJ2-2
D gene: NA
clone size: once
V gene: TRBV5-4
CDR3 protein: CASSQKVLAGELFF
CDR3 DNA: TGTGCCAGCAGCCAGAAGGTCCTAGCTGGGGAGCTGTTTTTT

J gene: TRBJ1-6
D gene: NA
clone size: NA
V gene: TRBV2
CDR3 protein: CASKGVGDSDNSPLHF
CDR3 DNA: TGTGCCAGCAAGGGGGTTGGGGATTCCGATAATTCACCCCTCCACTTT

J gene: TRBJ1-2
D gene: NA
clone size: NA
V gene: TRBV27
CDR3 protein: CASRGQIKLRYGYTF
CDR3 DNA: TGTGCCAGCAGAGGACAGATTAAGTTGCGCTATGGCTACACCTTC

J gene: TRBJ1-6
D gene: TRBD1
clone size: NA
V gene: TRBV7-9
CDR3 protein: CASTRQGDGAPLHF
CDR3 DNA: TGTGCCAGCACCCGACAGGGCGACGGGGCACCCCTCCACTTT